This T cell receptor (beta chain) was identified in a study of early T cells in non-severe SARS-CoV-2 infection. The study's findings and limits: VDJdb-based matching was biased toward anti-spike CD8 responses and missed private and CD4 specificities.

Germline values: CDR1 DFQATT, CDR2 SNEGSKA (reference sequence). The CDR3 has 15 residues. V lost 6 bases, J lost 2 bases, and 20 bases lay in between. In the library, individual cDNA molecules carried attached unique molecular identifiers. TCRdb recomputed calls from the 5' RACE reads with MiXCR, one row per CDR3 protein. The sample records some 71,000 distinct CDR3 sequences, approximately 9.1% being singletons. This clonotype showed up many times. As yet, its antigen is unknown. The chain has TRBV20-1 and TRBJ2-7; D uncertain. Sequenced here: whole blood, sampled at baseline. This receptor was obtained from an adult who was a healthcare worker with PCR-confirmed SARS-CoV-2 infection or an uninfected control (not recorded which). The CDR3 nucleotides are TGCAGTGCCCGGTCCCCAAGGGTCTCTACCTACGAGCAGTACTTC. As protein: CSARSPRVSTYEQYF.